These 9 T cell receptor beta chains were all obtained from the same sample, sequenced in a study of tumor-infiltrating lymphocytes in oesophageal squamous cell carcinoma (dated by TCRdb to between 2015 and 2016). The receptor library was made with PCR. Sequencing instrument: Illumina HiSeq 2000. TCRdb reworked the public reads: Q25 trimming with fastp, MiXCR clone assembly, productive beta chains retained. CDR3 protein duplicates are merged, each entry listing the most common genes and DNA. Across this sample there are approximately 9,800 distinct CDR3 sequences, with roughly 60% seen only once. Of the sample, around 27% falls within the top ten clones. Material: esophageal tumor tissue. All receptors come from a female donor with esophageal squamous cell carcinoma.

The V call is TRBV7-8, the J call TRBJ2-7; TRBD2 matches at 7 bases. The CDR3 spans 15 residues. V was pared by 4 bases and J by 7 bases, with 13 bases of the junction left unmatched. The germline gives CDR1 SGHVS, CDR2 FQNEAQ. The CDR3 bases are TGTGCCAGCAGCTCCCGGGACTACCCTCCGAGGGAGCAGTACTTC. The encoded protein is CASSSRDYPPREQYF.

In its sample, this clonotype was seen many times. CDR3 nucleotide sequence: TGTGCCAGCAGTTACTCGGGACTAACTAATGAAAAACTGTTTTTT. This gives the protein CASSYSGLTNEKLFF. The genes are TRBV6-5 and TRBJ1-4; D is perhaps TRBD1 (5 bases). This CDR3 comprises 15 residues. V lost 0 bases, J lost 1 base, and 6 bases lay in between. Per germline, CDR1 MNHEY and CDR2 SVGAGI.

The chain combines TRBV7-3 with TRBJ1-4; D not resolved. Gene TRBJ2-2 matches the end of the DNA better, so the J call may be wrong. Germline lookup yields CDR1 SGHTA and CDR2 FQGTGA. The length of the CDR3 is 10 residues. In nucleotides, the CDR3 is TGTGCCAGCTTCCGCGGGGAGCTGTTTTTT. As protein: CASFRGELFF.

The rearrangement links TRBV24-1 to TRBJ2-1, with no clear D. There are 12 residues in the CDR3. Trimming removed 9 bases from V and 2 bases from J, with 7 bases in between. CDR1 and CDR2 from the germline V gene are KGHDR and SFDVKD. DNA for the CDR3: TGTGCCACCTCAGAGGCCTACAATGAGCAGTTCTTC. This gives the protein CATSEAYNEQFF.

Turning to this clonotype: A much larger clone is a single base away; this may be a read error. The chain employs TRBV10-3 and TRBJ1-1; TRBD1 agrees at 9 bases. The CDR3 is 15 amino acids. Germline loops: CDR1 ENHRY, CDR2 SYGVKD. The CDR3 sequence is CAISTITGGRTGAFF. In DNA form, the CDR3 reads TGTGCCATCAGTACCATTACAGGGGGCCGCACTGGAGCTTTCTTT.

The V gene is TRBV7-8, the J gene TRBJ2-5; tentative D call: TRBD1 (5 bases). The end of the DNA aligns better with TRBJ1-2, so the J call may be wrong. The CDR3 loop spans 13 amino acids. The V gene's germline CDR1 is SGHVS and CDR2 FQNEAQ. The CDR3 DNA follows: TGTGCCAGCAGCACCCAGGGAAACTATGGCTACACCTTC. This sequence encodes CASSTQGNYGYTF.

V and J are TRBV7-2 and TRBJ1-1; 7 bases agree with TRBD1. This CDR3 spans 13 amino acids. CDR1 is SGHTA, CDR2 FQGNSA, per germline. J gave up 0 bases and V 10 bases, and 5 bases lay outside the gene matches. The CDR3 region has the DNA TGTGCCATCAACAGGGGAGTGAACACTGAAGCTTTCTTT. Its protein is CAINRGVNTEAFF.

The chain has TRBV28 and TRBJ2-5, with 7 bases identical to TRBD1. Near its end, the DNA agrees better with TRBJ1-2, so the J call may be wrong. Germline V gene lookup returns CDR1 MDHEN and CDR2 SYDVKM. The CDR3 spans 15 residues. The CDR3 is CASSRTGVLSYGYTF. CDR3 DNA sequence: TGTGCCAGCAGTAGAACAGGGGTATTGAGCTATGGCTACACCTTC.

Concerning this clonotype itself: The conserved phenylalanine or tryptophan normally closing the CDR3 is absent here, so this likely arose from a read error. The V and J genes are TRBV7-2 and TRBJ1-1, with D possibly matching TRBD2 (5 bases). The assigned J gene may be wrong: the sequence end matches TRBJ2-3 better. CDR1 and CDR2 from the germline V gene are SGHTA and FQGNSA. The length of the CDR3 is 14 residues. The CDR3 is CASSSVGNVNTQYV. CDR3 sequence (DNA): TGTGCCAGCAGCTCGGTCGGGAACGTGAATACGCAGTATGTT.